This T cell receptor beta chain derives from a study of PD-1 blockade in classical Hodgkin lymphoma. Time point noted: cycle 4 day 1 (C4D1), after about 6 weeks of nivolumab. Every patient experienced relapse after autologous stem cell transplantation, and brentuximab vedotin exposure varied. Classifying best responses yielded complete response, partial response or progressive disease. This CDR3 is 16 amino acids long. Trimming cost V 3 bases and J 4 bases; bases outside gene matches: 6. Germline V gene data show CDR1 as MGHRA and CDR2 as YSYEKL. Study-wide points: Newly diagnosed patients and complete responders had comparable diversity at baseline.

TCRdb keeps only in-frame clones here, not all; method: immunoSEQ multiplex PCR. The sample has 90,000 to 110,000 clones; roughly 87% are singletons. For this clone: Its antigen is undetermined.

The chain has TRBV4-1 and TRBJ2-1; TRBD2 agrees at 10 bases. Sequencing was performed on peripheral blood mononuclear cells (PBMCs), taken before the fourth cycle of nivolumab. The TCR sequence derives from a human donor with classical Hodgkin lymphoma. CDR3 amino acids: CASSHKRTSGYNEQFF. The CDR3 bases are TGCGCCAGCAGCCATAAAAGGACTAGCGGTTACAATGAGCAGTTCTTC.